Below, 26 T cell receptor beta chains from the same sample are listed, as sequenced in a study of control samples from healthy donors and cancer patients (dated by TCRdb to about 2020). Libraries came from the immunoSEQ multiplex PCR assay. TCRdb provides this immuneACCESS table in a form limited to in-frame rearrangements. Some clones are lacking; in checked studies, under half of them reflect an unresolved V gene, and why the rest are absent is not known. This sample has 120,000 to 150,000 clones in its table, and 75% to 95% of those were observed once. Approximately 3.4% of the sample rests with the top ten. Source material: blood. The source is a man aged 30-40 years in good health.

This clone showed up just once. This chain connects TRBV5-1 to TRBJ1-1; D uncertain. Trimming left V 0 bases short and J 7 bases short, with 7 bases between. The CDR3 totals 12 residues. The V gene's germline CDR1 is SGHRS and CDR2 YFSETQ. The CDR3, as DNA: TGCGCCAGCAGCTTGGCCCCGGGTGAAGCTTTCTTT. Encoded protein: CASSLAPGEAFF.

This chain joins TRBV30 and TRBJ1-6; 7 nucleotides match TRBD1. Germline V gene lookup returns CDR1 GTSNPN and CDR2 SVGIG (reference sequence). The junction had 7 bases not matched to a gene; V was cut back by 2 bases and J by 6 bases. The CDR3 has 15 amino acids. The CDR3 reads CAWSSDGTANSPLHF. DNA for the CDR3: TGTGCCTGGAGTTCAGACGGGACAGCTAATTCACCCCTCCACTTT. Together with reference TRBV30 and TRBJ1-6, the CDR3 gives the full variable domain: SQTIHQWPATLVQPVGSPLSLECTVEGTSNPNLYWYRQAAGRGLQLLFYSVGIGQISSEVPQNLSASRPQDRQFILSSKKLLLSDSGFYLCAWSSDGTANSPLHFGNGTRLTVT.

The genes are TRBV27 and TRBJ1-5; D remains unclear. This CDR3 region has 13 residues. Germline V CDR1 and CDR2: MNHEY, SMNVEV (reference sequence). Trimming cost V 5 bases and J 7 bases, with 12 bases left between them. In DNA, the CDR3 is TGTGCCAGCAGTCCTCTTGAAGGGCAGCCCCAGCATTTT. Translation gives CASSPLEGQPQHF.

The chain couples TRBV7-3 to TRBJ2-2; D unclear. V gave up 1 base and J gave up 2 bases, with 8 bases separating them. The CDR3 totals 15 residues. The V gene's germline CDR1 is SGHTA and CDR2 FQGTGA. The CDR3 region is CASSLNSQNTGELFF. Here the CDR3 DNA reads TGTGCCAGCAGCTTAAACAGCCAAAACACCGGGGAGCTGTTTTTT.

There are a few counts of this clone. Here the CDR3 reads CAWSVGSQYEKLFF. The DNA of the CDR3 is TGTGCCTGGAGTGTCGGGTCCCAGTATGAAAAACTGTTTTTT. The rearrangement links TRBV30 to TRBJ1-4; no definite D call. Trimming shortened V by 0 bases and J by 6 bases, and 11 bases separated the two germline ends. This CDR3 spans 14 amino acids. The V gene's germline CDR1 is GTSNPN and CDR2 SVGIG (reference sequence).

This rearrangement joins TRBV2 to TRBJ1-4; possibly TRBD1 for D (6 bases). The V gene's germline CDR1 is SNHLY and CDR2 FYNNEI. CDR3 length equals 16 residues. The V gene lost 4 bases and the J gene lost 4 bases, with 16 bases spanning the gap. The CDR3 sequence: CASSASYDRFNEKLFF. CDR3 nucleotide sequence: TGTGCCAGCAGTGCATCATATGACAGGTTTAATGAAAAACTGTTTTTT. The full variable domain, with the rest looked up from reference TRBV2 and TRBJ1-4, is EPEVTQTPSHQVTQMGQEVILRCVPISNHLYFYWYRQILGQKVEFLVSFYNNEISEKSEIFDDQFSVERPDGSNFTLKIRSTKLEDSAMYFCASSASYDRFNEKLFFGSGTQLSVL.

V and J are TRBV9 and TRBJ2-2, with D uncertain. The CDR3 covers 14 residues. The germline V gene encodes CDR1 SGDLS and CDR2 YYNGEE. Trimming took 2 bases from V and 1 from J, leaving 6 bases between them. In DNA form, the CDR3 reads TGTGCCAGCAGCGTGGACGGGAACACCGGGGAGCTGTTTTTT. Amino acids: CASSVDGNTGELFF.

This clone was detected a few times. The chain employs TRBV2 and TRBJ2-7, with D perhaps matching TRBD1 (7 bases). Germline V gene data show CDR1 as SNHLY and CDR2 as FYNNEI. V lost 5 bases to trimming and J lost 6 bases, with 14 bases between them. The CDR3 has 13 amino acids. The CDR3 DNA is TGTGCCAGCAGTATAAGACAGGGAGGCGAGCAGTACTTC. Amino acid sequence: CASSIRQGGEQYF.

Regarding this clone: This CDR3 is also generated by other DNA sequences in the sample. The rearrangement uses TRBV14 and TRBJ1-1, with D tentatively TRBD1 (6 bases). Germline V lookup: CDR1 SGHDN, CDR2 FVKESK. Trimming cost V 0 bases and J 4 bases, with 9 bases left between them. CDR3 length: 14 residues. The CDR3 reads CASSQERGSTEAFF. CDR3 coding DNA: TGTGCCAGCAGCCAAGAAAGGGGGTCCACTGAAGCTTTCTTT.

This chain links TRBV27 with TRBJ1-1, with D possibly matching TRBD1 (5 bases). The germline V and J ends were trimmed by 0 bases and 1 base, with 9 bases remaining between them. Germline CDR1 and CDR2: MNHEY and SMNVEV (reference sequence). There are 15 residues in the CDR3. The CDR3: CASSLSGPTNTEAFF. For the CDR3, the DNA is TGTGCCAGCAGTTTATCGGGACCCACGAACACTGAAGCTTTCTTT.

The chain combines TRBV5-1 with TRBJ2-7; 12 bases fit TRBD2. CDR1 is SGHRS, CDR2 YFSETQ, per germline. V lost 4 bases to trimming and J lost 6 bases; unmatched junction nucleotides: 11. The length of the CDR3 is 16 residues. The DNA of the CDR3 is TGCGCCAGCAGCCTGACTAGCGGGGGCGCATGGGGCGAGCAGTACTTC. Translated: CASSLTSGGAWGEQYF.

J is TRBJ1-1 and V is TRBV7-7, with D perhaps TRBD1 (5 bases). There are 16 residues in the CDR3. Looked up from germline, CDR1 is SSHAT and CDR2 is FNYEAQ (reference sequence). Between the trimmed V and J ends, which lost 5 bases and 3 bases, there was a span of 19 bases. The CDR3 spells CASSPIRDGRDTEAFF. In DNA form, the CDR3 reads TGTGCCAGCAGCCCCATCCGGGACGGGAGGGACACTGAAGCTTTCTTT.

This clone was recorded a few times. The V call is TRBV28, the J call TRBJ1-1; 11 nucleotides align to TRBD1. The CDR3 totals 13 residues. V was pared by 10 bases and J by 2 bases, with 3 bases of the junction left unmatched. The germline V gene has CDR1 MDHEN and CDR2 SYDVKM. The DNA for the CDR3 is TGTGCCATTGGGACAGGGGGTAACACTGAAGCTTTCTTT. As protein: CAIGTGGNTEAFF.

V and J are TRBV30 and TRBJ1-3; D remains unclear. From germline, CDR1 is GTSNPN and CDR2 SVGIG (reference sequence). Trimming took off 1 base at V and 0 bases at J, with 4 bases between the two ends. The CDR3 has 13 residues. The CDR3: CAWSESSGNTIYF. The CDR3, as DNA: TGTGCCTGGAGTGAAAGCTCTGGAAACACCATATATTTT.

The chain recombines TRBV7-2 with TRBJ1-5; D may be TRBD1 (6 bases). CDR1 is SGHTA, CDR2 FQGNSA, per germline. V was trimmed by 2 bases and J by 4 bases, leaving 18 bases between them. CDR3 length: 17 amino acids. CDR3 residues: CASSLFGAGAANQPQHF. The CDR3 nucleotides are TGTGCCAGCAGCTTATTTGGTGCGGGGGCCGCTAATCAGCCCCAGCATTTT.

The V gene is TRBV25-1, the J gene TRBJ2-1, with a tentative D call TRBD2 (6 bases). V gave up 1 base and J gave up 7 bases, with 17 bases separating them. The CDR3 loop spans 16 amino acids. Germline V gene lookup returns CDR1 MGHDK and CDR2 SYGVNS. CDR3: CASSELGGPTLNEQFF. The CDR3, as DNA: TGTGCCAGCAGTGAATTGGGGGGACCTACCTTGAATGAGCAGTTCTTC.

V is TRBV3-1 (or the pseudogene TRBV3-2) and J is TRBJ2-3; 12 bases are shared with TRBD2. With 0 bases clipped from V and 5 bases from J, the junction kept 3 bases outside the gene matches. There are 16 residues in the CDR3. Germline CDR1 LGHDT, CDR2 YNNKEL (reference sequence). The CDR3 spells CASSQDPSGGEDTQYF. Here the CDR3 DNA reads TGTGCCAGCAGCCAAGACCCTAGCGGGGGGGAAGATACGCAGTATTTT.

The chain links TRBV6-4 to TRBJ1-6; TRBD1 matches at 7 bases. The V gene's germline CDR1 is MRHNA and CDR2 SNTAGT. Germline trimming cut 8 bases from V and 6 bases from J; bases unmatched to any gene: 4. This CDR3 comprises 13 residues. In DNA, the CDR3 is TGTGCCAGCGGAAGGGACAGTAATTCACCCCTCCACTTT. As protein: CASGRDSNSPLHF.

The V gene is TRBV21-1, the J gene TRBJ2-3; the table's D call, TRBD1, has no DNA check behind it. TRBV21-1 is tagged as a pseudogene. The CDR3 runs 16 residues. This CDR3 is CASSKWDRGITDTQYF. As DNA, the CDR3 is TGTGCCAGCAGCAAATGGGACAGGGGGATCACAGATACGCAGTATTTT.

Written as DNA, the CDR3 is TGTGCCAGCAGTCTGGCAGGCAAGTCAGGGTTTCGGAGCTATGGCTACACCTTC. This encodes CASSLAGKSGFRSYGYTF. This rearrangement joins TRBV6-6 to TRBJ1-2; D is possibly TRBD1 (5 bases). The germline CDR1 and CDR2 sequences are MNHNY and SVGAGI (reference sequence). This CDR3 is 18 amino acids long. Trimming removed 5 bases from V and 4 bases from J, with 26 bases in between.

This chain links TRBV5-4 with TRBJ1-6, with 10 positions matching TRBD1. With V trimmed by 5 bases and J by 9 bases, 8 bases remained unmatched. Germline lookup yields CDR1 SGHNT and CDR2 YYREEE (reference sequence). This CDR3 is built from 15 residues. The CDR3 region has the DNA TGTGCCAGCAGACCTGGACAGGGGGAGGGTTCACCCCTCCACTTT. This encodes CASRPGQGEGSPLHF.

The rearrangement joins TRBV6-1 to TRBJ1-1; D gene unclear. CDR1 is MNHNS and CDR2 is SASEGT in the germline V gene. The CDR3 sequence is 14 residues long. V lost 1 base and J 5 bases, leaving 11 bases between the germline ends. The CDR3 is CASSEVHKATEAFF. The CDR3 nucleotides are TGTGCCAGCAGTGAAGTTCACAAGGCGACTGAAGCTTTCTTT.

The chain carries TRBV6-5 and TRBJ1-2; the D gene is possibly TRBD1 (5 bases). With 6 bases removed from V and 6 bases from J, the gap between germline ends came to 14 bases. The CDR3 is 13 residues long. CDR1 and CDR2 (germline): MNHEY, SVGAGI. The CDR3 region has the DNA TGTGCCAGCAGCCCCGGGTGGGGGAATGGCTACACCTTC. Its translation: CASSPGWGNGYTF.

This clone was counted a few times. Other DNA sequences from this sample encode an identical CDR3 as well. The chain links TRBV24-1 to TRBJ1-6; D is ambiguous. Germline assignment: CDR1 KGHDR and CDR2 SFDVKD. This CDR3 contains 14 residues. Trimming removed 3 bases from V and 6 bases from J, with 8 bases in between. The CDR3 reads CATSDGVSNSPLHF. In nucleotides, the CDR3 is TGTGCCACCAGTGATGGGGTCTCTAATTCACCCCTCCACTTT.

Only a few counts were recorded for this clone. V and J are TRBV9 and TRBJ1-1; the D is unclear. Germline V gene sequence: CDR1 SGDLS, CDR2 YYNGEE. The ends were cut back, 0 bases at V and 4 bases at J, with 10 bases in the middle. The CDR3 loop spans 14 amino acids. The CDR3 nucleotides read TGTGCCAGCAGCGTAGCGGGAATGGGCACTGAAGCTTTCTTT. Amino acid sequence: CASSVAGMGTEAFF.

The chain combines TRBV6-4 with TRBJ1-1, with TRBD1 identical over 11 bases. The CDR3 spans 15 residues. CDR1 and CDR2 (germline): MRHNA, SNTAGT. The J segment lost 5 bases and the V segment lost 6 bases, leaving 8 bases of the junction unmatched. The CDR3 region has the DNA TGTGCCAGCAGCCTCGGGACAGGGGGTAAGACTGAAGCTTTCTTT. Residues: CASSLGTGGKTEAFF.